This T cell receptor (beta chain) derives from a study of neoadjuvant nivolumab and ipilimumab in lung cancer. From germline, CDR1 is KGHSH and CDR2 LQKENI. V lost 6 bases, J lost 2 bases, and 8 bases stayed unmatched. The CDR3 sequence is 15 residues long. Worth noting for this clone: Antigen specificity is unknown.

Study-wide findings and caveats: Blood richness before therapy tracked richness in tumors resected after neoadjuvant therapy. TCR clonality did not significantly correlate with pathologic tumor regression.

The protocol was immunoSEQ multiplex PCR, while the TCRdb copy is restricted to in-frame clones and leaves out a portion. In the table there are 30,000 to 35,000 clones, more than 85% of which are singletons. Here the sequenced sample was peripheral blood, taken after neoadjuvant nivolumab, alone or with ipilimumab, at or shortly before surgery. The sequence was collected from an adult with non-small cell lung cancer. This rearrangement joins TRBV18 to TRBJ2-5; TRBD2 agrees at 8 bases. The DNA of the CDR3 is TGTGCCAGCTCGCGGGGGGCAGGGCGGCAAGAGACCCAGTACTTC. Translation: CASSRGAGRQETQYF.